Below, one TCR beta chain is given with its context. This sample is part of a study of CD8 T cells in Susac syndrome. The CDR3 totals 14 residues. Between the trimmed V and J ends, which lost 0 bases and 8 bases, there was a span of 14 bases. The V gene's germline CDR1 is GTSNPN and CDR2 SVGIG (reference sequence). Random hexamers primed reverse transcription of about 0.45 to 1 ug RNA. Via MiXCR, TCRdb re-called the immunoSEQ multiplex PCR reads, giving one row per CDR3 protein. The sample has 150,000 or so distinct CDR3 sequences; approximately 95% are singletons. Negative isolation yielded CD8+ and CD4+ T cells; FACS enriched TEMRA cells.

This receptor was taken from a human donor with Susac syndrome. Material: CD4+ T cells from PBMCs. The V call is TRBV30, the J call TRBJ2-1, with D possibly being TRBD2 (5 bases). CDR3 coding DNA: TGTGCCTGGAGTGTACAGCGGCCCGGGGATGAGCAGTTCTTC. Its translation is CAWSVQRPGDEQFF.